A selection of T cell receptor beta chains follows, all from one sample in a study of T-cell memory formation after mild COVID-19. TCRdb used MiXCR to reprocess the 5' RACE reads, holding one entry per CDR3 protein. In the table there are 300,000 or so distinct CDR3 sequences, around 15% of which are singletons. The source material was PBMCs or a T cell subset sorted from them (not recorded which). The receptors derive from a young man who had mild COVID-19 (a few samples of this study predate the infection). Cell type and time point are not known. Each CDR3 is given with its conserved first and last residue. The D gene is left open where the match is weak. A row's size may be missing; if present it is once, few, many or a size class.

length: 16; D: .; size: .; V: TRBV28; J: TRBJ2-3; CDR3: CASSLDGPGVTDTQYF; DNA: TGTGCCAGCAGCCTGGACGGACCAGGGGTCACAGATACGCAGTATTTT
length: 15; D: .; size: .; V: TRBV6-5; J: TRBJ1-4; CDR3: CASSYSLGEEEKLFF; DNA: TGTGCCAGCAGTTACTCTTTGGGGGAAGAAGAAAAACTGTTTTTT
length: 16; D: TRBD1; size: few; V: TRBV4-1; J: TRBJ1-4; CDR3: CASSQVWTGDWEKLFF; DNA: TGCGCCAGCAGCCAAGTGTGGACAGGGGATTGGGAAAAACTGTTTTTT
length: 14; D: TRBD2; size: few; V: TRBV6-5; J: TRBJ2-7; CDR3: CASSLAVSSYEQYF; DNA: TGTGCCAGCAGTCTAGCGGTGAGCTCCTACGAGCAGTACTTC
length: 15; D: .; size: few; V: TRBV4-3; J: TRBJ2-7; CDR3: CASSQGATHTYEQYF; DNA: TGCGCCAGCAGCCAAGGTGCGACACACACCTACGAGCAGTACTTC
length: 16; D: TRBD1; size: few; V: TRBV5-1; J: TRBJ2-3; CDR3: CASRSPGGEGTDTQYF; DNA: TGCGCCAGCAGATCACCAGGGGGCGAAGGCACAGATACGCAGTATTTT
length: 13; D: .; size: few; V: TRBV12-3/TRBV12-4; J: TRBJ2-7; CDR3: CASSPRQTYEQYF; DNA: TGTGCCAGCAGTCCGCGACAGACCTACGAGCAGTACTTC
length: 17; D: TRBD2; size: few; V: TRBV5-1; J: TRBJ2-3; CDR3: CASSFPGLAGSTDTQYF; DNA: TGCGCCAGCAGCTTTCCGGGACTAGCGGGGTCGACAGATACGCAGTATTTT
length: 14; D: .; size: .; V: TRBV6-5; J: TRBJ1-2; CDR3: CASSYSRGGYGYTF; DNA: TGTGCCAGCAGTTACTCCAGGGGCGGCTATGGCTACACCTTC
length: 14; D: .; size: .; V: TRBV9; J: TRBJ1-2; CDR3: CASSVAGQSSGYTF; DNA: TGTGCCAGCAGCGTAGCGGGGCAATCTAGTGGCTACACCTTC
length: 16; D: TRBD1; size: few; V: TRBV3-1; J: TRBJ2-1; CDR3: CASSRNPGQGPNEQFF; DNA: TGTGCCAGCAGCCGCAATCCGGGACAGGGACCCAATGAGCAGTTCTTC
length: 15; D: .; size: many; V: TRBV6-5; J: TRBJ1-2; CDR3: CASSYSERANYGYTF; DNA: TGTGCCAGCAGTTACTCGGAGAGAGCTAACTATGGCTACACCTTC
length: 13; D: .; size: few; V: TRBV4-1; J: TRBJ2-2; CDR3: CASSRDGSGELFF; DNA: TGCGCCAGCAGTCGGGACGGTTCCGGGGAGCTGTTTTTT
length: 15; D: .; size: .; V: TRBV23-1; J: TRBJ1-5; CDR3: CASGIETGPNQPQHF; DNA: TGCGCCAGCGGGATAGAAACAGGACCTAATCAGCCCCAGCATTTT
length: 15; D: TRBD2; size: .; V: TRBV20-1; J: TRBJ2-3; CDR3: CSAKKAGGRTDTQYF; DNA: TGCAGTGCAAAGAAAGCGGGGGGCCGCACAGATACGCAGTATTTT
length: 15; D: .; size: many; V: TRBV4-3; J: TRBJ2-3; CDR3: CASSQEERTADTQYF; DNA: TGCGCCAGCAGCCAAGAGGAAAGGACCGCAGATACGCAGTATTTT
length: 16; D: .; size: few; V: TRBV6-5; J: TRBJ1-4; CDR3: CASSYSGTGPWEKLFF; DNA: TGTGCCAGCAGTTACTCGGGAACAGGGCCTTGGGAAAAACTGTTTTTT
length: 18; D: TRBD2; size: many; V: TRBV7-9; J: TRBJ2-3; CDR3: CASSLFQFAGGLTDTQYF; DNA: TGTGCCAGCAGCTTATTCCAGTTCGCGGGGGGCCTCACAGATACGCAGTATTTT
length: 16; D: TRBD2; size: many; V: TRBV11-2; J: TRBJ2-3; CDR3: CASSLRWTSGRDTQYF; DNA: TGTGCCAGCAGCTTAAGGTGGACTAGCGGGCGGGATACGCAGTATTTT